Presented here are 10 T cell receptor beta chains from one specimen sequenced in a study of blood T cell repertoires in COVID-19. Generated by immunoSEQ multiplex PCR, the TCRdb table keeps only in-frame clones and is missing some. The sample has 80,000 to 100,000 clones, approximately 84% seen once. The sample comprised peripheral blood. These receptor sequences come from a man aged 60-69 years with acute or convalescent COVID-19.

The chain carries TRBV6-5 and TRBJ1-2, with D tentatively TRBD1 (6 bases). CDR1 and CDR2 from the germline V gene are MNHEY and SVGAGI. Trimming left V 4 bases short and J 5 bases short, with 20 bases between. The CDR3 has 16 amino acids. Here the CDR3 reads CASSLLGGRTEYGYTF. The CDR3 DNA follows: TGTGCCAGCAGTTTGCTTGGGGGCAGGACGGAGTATGGCTACACCTTC.

The rearrangement links TRBV7-9 to TRBJ2-7; 8 bases are a match to TRBD1. CDR3 length: 15 amino acids. The germline gives CDR1 SEHNR, CDR2 FQNEAQ (reference sequence). With V trimmed by 6 bases and J by 5 bases, 12 bases remained unmatched. The chain's CDR3 is CASSLTTGVFNEQYF. DNA for the CDR3: TGTGCCAGCAGTTTAACGACAGGGGTATTCAACGAGCAGTACTTC.

The chain uses TRBV19 and TRBJ2-1; 13 nucleotides match TRBD2. CDR1 is LNHDA, CDR2 SQIVND, per germline (reference sequence). The CDR3 spans 18 residues. V trimming: 7 bases; J trimming: 0 bases; junction bases outside the gene matches: 9. In nucleotides, the CDR3 is TGTGCCAGTAAAAGACTAGCGGGAGGACAGAGCTCCTACAATGAGCAGTTCTTC. It specifies CASKRLAGGQSSYNEQFF.

The rearrangement joins TRBV7-2 to TRBJ1-2; 9 positions match TRBD1. The CDR3 loop spans 14 amino acids. From germline, CDR1 is SGHTA and CDR2 FQGNSA. With V trimmed by 5 bases and J by 4 bases, 5 bases remained unmatched. The CDR3 DNA follows: TGTGCCAGCAGCCCACCGGGACAGGGCTATGGCTACACCTTC. Amino acids: CASSPPGQGYGYTF.

The chain links TRBV2 to TRBJ2-7; 8 bases are shared with TRBD1. The J segment lost 1 base and the V segment lost 4 bases, leaving 6 bases of the junction unmatched. Germline V gene data show CDR1 as SNHLY and CDR2 as FYNNEI. This CDR3 has 15 residues. CDR3 in DNA: TGTGCCAGCAGTGCTGCGGGACAGGTGTCCTACGAGCAGTACTTC. Amino acid sequence: CASSAAGQVSYEQYF.

The rearrangement links TRBV20-1 to TRBJ2-7; D possibly corresponds to TRBD2 (5 bases). The CDR3 is 11 amino acids. Germline assignment: CDR1 DFQATT and CDR2 SNEGSKA (reference sequence). Trimming took off 3 bases at V and 4 bases at J, with 7 bases between the two ends. The CDR3 reads CSASRGYEQYF. CDR3 DNA sequence: TGCAGTGCTAGCCGGGGTTACGAGCAGTACTTC.

V usage is TRBV24-1 and J usage is TRBJ2-2; the match to TRBD2 covers 15 bases. CDR1 and CDR2 (germline): KGHDR, SFDVKD. Trimming took 4 bases from V and 5 from J; bases not matched to a gene: 4. CDR3 size: 17 residues. The CDR3 here is CATSDPGLAGGTGELFF. The CDR3 bases are TGTGCCACCAGTGACCCGGGACTAGCGGGAGGAACCGGGGAGCTGTTTTTT.

In its sample, this clone was seen a few times. The genes are TRBV29-1 and TRBJ1-1, with 7 bases lining up with TRBD1. V was clipped by 6 bases and J by 2 bases; unmatched bases: 3. CDR3 length: 12 amino acids. Germline V gene sequence: CDR1 SQVTM, CDR2 ANQGSEA. The CDR3 bases are TGCAGCGTCGACAGGGTCAACACTGAAGCTTTCTTT. Translation gives CSVDRVNTEAFF.

This clone has just one count. The rearrangement joins TRBV4-2 to TRBJ1-1; D gene ambiguous. In germline, CDR1 is LGHNA, CDR2 YNFKEQ. The CDR3 loop spans 16 amino acids. The V gene lost 3 bases and the J gene lost 1 base, with 15 bases spanning the gap. Here the CDR3 reads CASSHPNAEGNTEAFF. CDR3 DNA: TGTGCCAGCAGCCACCCAAACGCGGAGGGGAACACTGAAGCTTTCTTT.

The chain recombines TRBV3-1 (or the pseudogene TRBV3-2) with TRBJ2-1; tentatively, D is TRBD1 (8 bases). Germline V gene sequence: CDR1 LGHDT, CDR2 YNNKEL (reference sequence). The CDR3 loop spans 16 amino acids. Deletions cut 1 base from V and 5 bases from J, with 15 bases between. CDR3 in amino acids: CASSQVWTGTNNEQFF. The CDR3 bases are TGTGCCAGCAGCCAAGTATGGACAGGGACTAACAATGAGCAGTTCTTC.